This TCR beta chain stems from a study of cytomegalovirus exposure and HLA in healthy donors. The study, taken as a whole, reports: Rare TCR sequences predominated, though certain public TCRs were found in many donors.

The donors were members of the approximately 130-subject validation cohort (separate from the roughly 680-subject first cohort). Notes on this clone: What it recognizes is unknown.

Only in-frame clones appear in the TCRdb table, and some are missing; sequencing was by immunoSEQ multiplex PCR. The sample lists more than 300,000 clones, approximately 90% occurring once. This CDR3 has 13 amino acids. Per the germline V gene, CDR1 is MNHEY and CDR2 is SMNVEV (reference sequence). The germline V and J ends were trimmed by 2 bases and 8 bases, with 12 bases remaining between them. Specimen: PBMCs. The clonotype was recovered from a woman aged 18-35 years in good health and CMV-seronegative. J is TRBJ1-2 and V is TRBV27; a possible D gene is TRBD1 (5 bases). The CDR3 is CASSLTGRVGYTF. The CDR3 DNA reads TGTGCCAGCAGTTTAACGGGCAGGGTCGGCTACACCTTC.